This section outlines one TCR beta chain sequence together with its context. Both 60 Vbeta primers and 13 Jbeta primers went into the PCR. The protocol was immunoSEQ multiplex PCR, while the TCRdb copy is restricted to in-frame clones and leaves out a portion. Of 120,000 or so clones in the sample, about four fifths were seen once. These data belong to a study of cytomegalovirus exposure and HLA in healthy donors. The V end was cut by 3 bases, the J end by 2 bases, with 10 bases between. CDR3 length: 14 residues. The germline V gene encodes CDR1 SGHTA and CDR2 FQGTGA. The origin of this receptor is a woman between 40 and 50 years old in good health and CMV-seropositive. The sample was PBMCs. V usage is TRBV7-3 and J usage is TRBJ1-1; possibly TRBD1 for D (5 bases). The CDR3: CASSFAGFNTEAFF. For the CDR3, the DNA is TGTGCCAGCAGCTTTGCAGGGTTCAACACTGAAGCTTTCTTT.